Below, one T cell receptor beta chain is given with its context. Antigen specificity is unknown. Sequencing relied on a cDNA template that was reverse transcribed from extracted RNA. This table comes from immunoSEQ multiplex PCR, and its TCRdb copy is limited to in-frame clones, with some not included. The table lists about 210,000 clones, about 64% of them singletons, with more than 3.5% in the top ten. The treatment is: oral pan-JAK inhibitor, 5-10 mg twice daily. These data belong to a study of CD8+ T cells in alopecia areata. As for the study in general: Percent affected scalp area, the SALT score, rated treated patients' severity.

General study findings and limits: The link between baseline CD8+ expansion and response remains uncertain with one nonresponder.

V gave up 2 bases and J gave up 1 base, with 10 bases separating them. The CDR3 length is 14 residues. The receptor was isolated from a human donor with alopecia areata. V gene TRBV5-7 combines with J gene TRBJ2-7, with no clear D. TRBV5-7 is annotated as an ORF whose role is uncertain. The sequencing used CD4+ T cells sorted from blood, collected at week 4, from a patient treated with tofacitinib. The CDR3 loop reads CASSFKGTSYEQYF. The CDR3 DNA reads TGTGCCAGCAGCTTCAAGGGAACTTCCTACGAGCAGTACTTC.